A selection of T cell receptor beta chains follows, all from one sample in a study of beta chain features in type 1 diabetes. The assay was immunoSEQ multiplex PCR, and TCRdb's table has in-frame clones only and misses some. The data show hundreds of thousands of clones, with around an eighth seen just once and approximately 0.021% held by the top ten. Input material: naive CD4+ T cells from blood. The receptor source for this set is a man younger than 35 with type 1 diabetes. Each CDR3 is given with its conserved first and last residue. The D gene is left open where the match is weak. Clone size is not always given. Where it is, it says once, few, many or a class for expanded clones.

size	V	D	J	CDR3	DNA
few	TRBV27	NA	TRBJ2-5	CASSLTRGGETQYF	TGTGCCAGCAGCTTGACCCGCGGTGGCGAGACCCAGTACTTC
NA	TRBV7-2	TRBD1	TRBJ2-7	CASSLIGTVTSYEQYF	TGTGCCAGCAGCTTAATTGGGACAGTTACCTCCTACGAGCAGTACTTC
NA	TRBV28	NA	TRBJ2-4	CASSVPGSSAKNIQYF	TGTGCCAGCAGTGTCCCAGGGTCCTCGGCCAAAAACATTCAGTACTTC
NA	TRBV4-2	NA	TRBJ1-4	CASSPRHTETNEKLFF	TGTGCCAGCAGCCCGAGGCACACAGAAACTAATGAAAAACTGTTTTTT
NA	TRBV6-4	NA	TRBJ1-1	CASSATGNTEAFF	TGTGCCAGCAGTGCTACAGGGAACACTGAAGCTTTCTTT
NA	TRBV20-1	NA	TRBJ1-2	CSQRVRGYTF	TGCAGTCAAAGGGTTAGGGGCTACACCTTC
few	TRBV28	TRBD1	TRBJ1-6	CASSLQGAGNSPLHF	TGTGCCAGCAGTTTACAGGGGGCGGGTAATTCACCCCTCCACTTT
few	TRBV6-5	NA	TRBJ2-5	CASSLDRETQYF	TGTGCCAGCAGTTTGGATAGGGAGACCCAGTACTTC
NA	TRBV30	NA	TRBJ1-5	CAWSVSGDQPQHF	TGTGCCTGGAGTGTATCGGGGGATCAGCCCCAGCATTTT
few	TRBV14	NA	TRBJ1-1	CASSQVWGSTEAFF	TGTGCCAGCAGCCAAGTGTGGGGGAGCACTGAAGCTTTCTTT
few	TRBV5-1	NA	TRBJ2-5	CASSVQYQETQYF	TGCGCCAGCAGCGTACAGTACCAAGAGACCCAGTACTTC
NA	TRBV19	TRBD2	TRBJ2-1	CASSPIAGGKNEQFF	TGTGCCAGTAGTCCAATAGCGGGGGGGAAGAATGAGCAGTTCTTC
NA	TRBV14	TRBD2	TRBJ2-1	CASSQTSGVYNEQFF	TGTGCCAGCAGCCAAACTAGCGGGGTATACAATGAGCAGTTCTTC
few	TRBV28	NA	TRBJ1-2	CASFSPGRGYGYTF	TGTGCCAGTTTTTCCCCCGGGAGGGGGTATGGCTACACCTTC
NA	TRBV19	NA	TRBJ1-1	CASSIRLLNTEAFF	TGTGCCAGTAGTATACGGCTGTTGAACACTGAAGCTTTCTTT
NA	TRBV25-1	NA	TRBJ2-3	CASSGVGGRQYF	TGTGCCAGCAGTGGGGTAGGGGGTAGGCAGTATTTT
few	TRBV6-1	TRBD1	TRBJ1-2	CASSAGQLYGYTF	TGTGCCAGCAGTGCGGGACAGCTCTATGGCTACACCTTC
few	TRBV2	NA	TRBJ1-2	CASSERTAANYGYTF	TGTGCCAGCAGTGAGAGGACAGCGGCTAACTATGGCTACACCTTC
NA	TRBV4-1	NA	TRBJ1-5	CASSPGVGNQPQHF	TGCGCCAGCAGCCCAGGGGTCGGCAATCAGCCCCAGCATTTT
few	TRBV14	NA	TRBJ2-4	CASSPYIPRGAVAKNIQYF	TGTGCCAGCAGCCCCTACATTCCGAGGGGGGCCGTAGCCAAAAACATTCAGTACTTC
few	TRBV28	NA	TRBJ2-3	CASSWRDTQYF	TGTGCCAGCAGTTGGAGGGATACGCAGTATTTT
NA	TRBV5-1	TRBD1	TRBJ2-1	CASSPGQGTYNEQFF	TGCGCCAGCAGCCCTGGACAGGGGACCTACAATGAGCAGTTCTTC
once	TRBV11-2	NA	TRBJ2-7	CASSLNPGQFYEQYF	TGTGCCAGCAGCTTAAATCCAGGACAGTTCTACGAGCAGTACTTC
few	TRBV10-3	TRBD1	TRBJ2-7	CAINGGQGDYEQYF	TGTGCCATCAACGGGGGACAGGGGGACTACGAGCAGTACTTC
few	TRBV2	NA	TRBJ1-2	CASSEGRTYGYTF	TGTGCCAGCAGTGAAGGCCGGACCTATGGCTACACCTTC
NA	TRBV9	NA	TRBJ2-1	CASSPDRYNEQFF	TGTGCCAGCAGCCCAGACCGTTACAATGAGCAGTTCTTC
few	TRBV7-9	NA	TRBJ1-3	CASSPRGSSGNTIYF	TGTGCCAGCAGCCCCCGGGGCAGCTCTGGAAACACCATATATTTT
NA	TRBV5-1	NA	TRBJ2-1	CASSPGVYNEQFF	TGCGCCAGCAGCCCGGGGGTTTACAATGAGCAGTTCTTC
NA	TRBV7-6	NA	TRBJ1-1	CASSPNVGTEAFF	TGTGCCAGCAGCCCAAACGTCGGGACTGAAGCTTTCTTT
NA	TRBV5-6	NA	TRBJ2-3	CASSLAASTQYF	TGTGCCAGCAGCTTGGCTGCCAGTACGCAGTATTTT
NA	TRBV6-6	TRBD1	TRBJ2-7	CASRDGTAYEQYF	TGTGCCAGCAGAGATGGGACAGCCTACGAGCAGTACTTC
few	TRBV28	NA	TRBJ2-5	CASSSGADMGETQYF	TGTGCCAGCAGTTCAGGGGCCGACATGGGGGAGACCCAGTACTTC
few	TRBV30	NA	TRBJ1-2	CAWGANLGVYYGYTF	TGTGCCTGGGGGGCGAACCTCGGAGTTTACTATGGCTACACCTTC